The clone carrying this T cell receptor beta chain was picked up a small number of times. Antigen: not known. This CDR3 has 16 amino acids. The junction had 9 bases not matched to a gene; V was cut back by 3 bases and J by 7 bases. Germline values: CDR1 SGHTA, CDR2 FQGNSA. These data are taken from a study of vaccination and CD4 T cells after COVID-19. Cultured CD4+ T-cell DNA underwent Oncomine TCR Beta short-read sequencing. MiXCR was run by TCRdb on the PCR reads, yielding one entry per CDR3 protein. The data contain under 25,000 distinct CDR3 sequences, around 43% of them singletons. Treatment specified: roughly 11-day PBMC culture with coronavirus spike peptide pools or control peptides (ViraFEST assay).

The gene calls are TRBV7-2 and TRBJ2-1, with TRBD1 matching 10 bases. The material sequenced was CD4+ T cells from blood, cultured in vitro. This TCR was sampled from a human donor who had recovered from COVID-19. CDR3 residues: CASSLSGTGVLNEQFF. CDR3 DNA sequence: TGTGCCAGCAGCTTGTCCGGGACAGGGGTTTTGAATGAGCAGTTCTTC.